A single sample gave rise to the 18 T cell receptor beta chains below, sequenced in a study of blood T cell repertoires in COVID-19. Repertoires were generated with immunoSEQ multiplex PCR, while TCRdb's copy carries only in-frame clones and drops some. The table records 180,000 or so clones, around 83% of them present only once. Sample: peripheral blood. These TCRs come from a man aged 18 to 30 with acute or convalescent COVID-19.

The gene calls are TRBV9 and TRBJ2-2; 12 bases align to TRBD2. The CDR3 covers 15 residues. Germline V gene lookup returns CDR1 SGDLS and CDR2 YYNGEE. V trimming: 0 bases; J trimming: 6 bases; junction bases outside the gene matches: 0. CDR3 amino acids: CASSVASGGAGELFF. The CDR3 DNA is TGTGCCAGCAGCGTAGCTAGCGGGGGGGCCGGGGAGCTGTTTTTT.

The chain recombines TRBV2 with TRBJ1-6; D is ambiguous. V dropped 10 bases and J dropped 9 bases, with 19 bases sitting between them. The CDR3 length is 14 residues. Germline V gene lookup returns CDR1 SNHLY and CDR2 FYNNEI. The DNA of the CDR3 is TGTGCCACCATCAGCGGGGAGGGTTCTTCACCCCTCCACTTT. Protein: CATISGEGSSPLHF.

The chain is built from TRBV20-1 and TRBJ2-7; D gene uncertain. The CDR3 covers 11 residues. Trimming took off 5 bases at V and 1 base at J, with 6 bases between the two ends. Looked up from germline, CDR1 is DFQATT and CDR2 is SNEGSKA (reference sequence). CDR3: CSAVSSYEQYF. CDR3 nucleotide sequence: TGCAGTGCTGTCAGTTCCTACGAGCAGTACTTC.

V and J are TRBV19 and TRBJ1-5; 7 bases align to TRBD1. The J segment lost 2 bases and the V segment lost 6 bases, leaving 10 bases of the junction unmatched. CDR1 and CDR2 from the germline V gene are LNHDA and SQIVND (reference sequence). The length of the CDR3 is 16 residues. The CDR3 bases are TGTGCCAGTAGGGACGGGGACAGAGGACGCAATCAGCCCCAGCATTTT. This sequence encodes CASRDGDRGRNQPQHF.

The chain is built from TRBV6-6 and TRBJ2-3; D perhaps matches TRBD1 (5 bases). The CDR3 sequence is 15 residues long. V was clipped by 1 base and J by 4 bases, with 12 bases between them. CDR1 and CDR2 from the germline V gene are MNHNY and SVGAGI (reference sequence). CDR3 residues: CASSYYLQGADTQYF. The CDR3 nucleotides read TGTGCCAGCAGTTACTATCTCCAAGGGGCAGATACGCAGTATTTT.

This clone was counted a few times. The chain combines TRBV19 with TRBJ1-1, with D possibly matching TRBD1 (5 bases). Germline V CDR1 and CDR2: LNHDA, SQIVND (reference sequence). The V gene lost 6 bases and the J gene lost 4 bases, with 18 bases spanning the gap. This CDR3 contains 15 residues. The CDR3 DNA reads TGTGCCAGTAGCACTCAGGGAGGCGGGAGCACTGAAGCTTTCTTT. It encodes CASSTQGGGSTEAFF.

The rearrangement joins TRBV29-1 to TRBJ1-1; D perhaps matches TRBD1 (6 bases). Germline CDR1 is SQVTM and CDR2 is ANQGSEA. The CDR3 has 13 amino acids. V was shortened by 7 bases and J by 4 bases, with 16 bases between the two germline ends. The CDR3 reads CSAHTGSGTEAFF. As DNA, the CDR3 is TGCAGCGCGCACACAGGGTCGGGCACTGAAGCTTTCTTT.

This chain joins TRBV10-3 and TRBJ1-1; 8 bases agree with TRBD1. CDR1 and CDR2 (germline): ENHRY, SYGVKD. The trim removed 6 bases at V and 0 bases at J, leaving 24 bases unmatched. This CDR3 comprises 21 residues. This CDR3 is CAIRDREPSVRTIRMNTEAFF. In nucleotides, the CDR3 is TGTGCCATCAGGGACAGGGAGCCCTCGGTTCGAACTATCCGAATGAACACTGAAGCTTTCTTT.

The V gene is TRBV5-5, the J gene TRBJ1-5; a possible D gene is TRBD1 (5 bases). Germline V gene lookup returns CDR1 SGHKS and CDR2 YYEKEE (reference sequence). The ends were cut back, 2 bases at V and 2 bases at J, with 8 bases in the middle. The CDR3 has 14 residues. The CDR3 here is CASSFRDGNQPQHF. In DNA form, the CDR3 reads TGTGCCAGCAGCTTCAGGGATGGCAATCAGCCCCAGCATTTT. Combining the CDR3 with reference TRBV5-5 and TRBJ1-5 gives the whole variable domain DAGVTQSPTHLIKTRGQQVTLRCSPISGHKSVSWYQQVLGQGPQFIFQYYEKEERGRGNFPDRFSARQFPNYSSELNVNALLLGDSALYLCASSFRDGNQPQHFGDGTRLSIL.

This clone was found a few times. The chain uses TRBV12-3 or TRBV12-4 and TRBJ1-4; 9 positions match TRBD1. The CDR3 contains 13 residues. Trimming took 8 bases from V and 6 from J; bases not matched to a gene: 4. The CDR3 loop reads CASRRTGDEKLFF. The CDR3 DNA is TGTGCCAGCCGCCGGACAGGGGATGAAAAACTGTTTTTT.

This clone showed up just a few times. The chain combines TRBV7-6 with TRBJ1-4, with 8 positions matching TRBD1. Germline lookup yields CDR1 SGHVS and CDR2 FNYEAQ. CDR3 size: 17 residues. The V and J ends lost 2 bases and 3 bases, in that order; junction bases with no gene match: 8. Here the CDR3 reads CASSLLVSGGSNEKLFF. CDR3 DNA: TGTGCCAGCAGCTTACTAGTCTCAGGGGGCTCTAATGAAAAACTGTTTTTT.

By its share, this clone is medium-sized (0.01 to 0.1%). The V call is TRBV30, the J call TRBJ2-7, with TRBD1 matching 7 bases. CDR1 and CDR2 from the germline V gene are GTSNPN and SVGIG (reference sequence). The CDR3 has 12 residues. With V trimmed by 1 base and J by 4 bases, 1 base remained unmatched. The CDR3: CAWSAQGYEQYF. CDR3 nucleotides: TGTGCCTGGAGTGCACAGGGGTACGAGCAGTACTTC.

V usage is TRBV28 and J usage is TRBJ1-5; TRBD1 agrees at 7 bases. The germline V gene encodes CDR1 MDHEN and CDR2 SYDVKM. With 7 bases clipped from V and 4 bases from J, the junction kept 10 bases outside the gene matches. The CDR3 spans 15 residues. The CDR3 bases are TGTGCCAGCAAAGCTGACAGGGCACTAAATCAGCCCCAGCATTTT. Protein product: CASKADRALNQPQHF.

The J gene is TRBJ2-1, the V gene TRBV24-1; D might be TRBD1 (6 bases). With 3 bases removed from V and 7 bases from J, the gap between germline ends came to 15 bases. The CDR3 is made up of 15 amino acids. Per the germline V gene, CDR1 is KGHDR and CDR2 is SFDVKD. The CDR3 nucleotides read TGTGCCACCAGTGATCCCCGGACAGTTTGGAATGAGCAGTTCTTC. As protein: CATSDPRTVWNEQFF.

The chain uses TRBV15 and TRBJ1-4; 7 bases map to TRBD1. CDR1 LNHNV and CDR2 YYDKDF come from the germline V gene (reference sequence). The CDR3 is 18 amino acids. The J segment lost 4 bases and the V segment lost 0 bases, leaving 11 bases of the junction unmatched. For the CDR3, the DNA is TGTGCCACCAGCAGAGACAGACAGGGCATAGGTAGTAATGAAAAACTGTTTTTT. Translating it yields CATSRDRQGIGSNEKLFF.

The table lists this clone with a few counts. The genes are TRBV7-9 and TRBJ1-5, with D possibly matching TRBD1 (5 bases). V lost 5 bases and J lost 3, with 14 bases in between. The CDR3 loop spans 15 amino acids. CDR1 and CDR2 (germline): SEHNR, FQNEAQ (reference sequence). CDR3 loop: CASSLTGGTNQPQHF. The DNA for the CDR3 is TGTGCCAGCAGCCTCACTGGGGGGACCAATCAGCCCCAGCATTTT.

The chain employs TRBV6-1 and TRBJ1-1; D may be TRBD1 (5 bases). Germline CDR1 and CDR2: MNHNS and SASEGT. The CDR3 extends over 15 amino acids. V lost 0 bases and J 9 bases, leaving 17 bases between the germline ends. The CDR3 here is CASSEAGETGLQAFF. CDR3 bases: TGTGCCAGCAGTGAAGCCGGAGAAACGGGACTCCAAGCTTTCTTT.

The chain couples TRBV4-1 to TRBJ1-4, with 7 bases aligning to TRBD1. Germline V gene data show CDR1 as MGHRA and CDR2 as YSYEKL. This CDR3 region has 14 residues. Unmatched junction bases numbered 3, after V lost 2 bases and J lost 6 bases. The CDR3 protein is CASSQQGGDEKLFF. DNA of the CDR3: TGCGCCAGCAGCCAACAGGGGGGTGATGAAAAACTGTTTTTT.